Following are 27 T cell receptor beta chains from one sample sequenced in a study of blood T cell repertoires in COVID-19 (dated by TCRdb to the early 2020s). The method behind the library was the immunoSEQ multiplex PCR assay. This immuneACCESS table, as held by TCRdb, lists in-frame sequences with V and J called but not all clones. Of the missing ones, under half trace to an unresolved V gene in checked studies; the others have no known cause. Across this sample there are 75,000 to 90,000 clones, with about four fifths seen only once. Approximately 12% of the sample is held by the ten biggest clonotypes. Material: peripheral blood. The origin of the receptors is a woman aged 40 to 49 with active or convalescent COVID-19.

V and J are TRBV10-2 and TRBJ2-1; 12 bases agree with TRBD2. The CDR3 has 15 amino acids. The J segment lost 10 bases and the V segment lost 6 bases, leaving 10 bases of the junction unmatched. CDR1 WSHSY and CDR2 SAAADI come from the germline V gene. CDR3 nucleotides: TGCGCCAGCAGGAACCTAGCGGGGGGGTACGGAGAGCAGTTCTTC. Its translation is CASRNLAGGYGEQFF.

CDR3 sequence reads: CAISERGGNSGNTIYF. The CDR3 DNA reads as TGTGCCATCAGTGAGCGTGGAGGGAACTCTGGAAACACCATATATTTT. The rearrangement links TRBV10-3 to TRBJ1-3, with D hard to call. This CDR3 spans 16 amino acids. CDR1 and CDR2 (germline): ENHRY, SYGVKD. With 2 bases removed from V and 0 bases from J, the gap between germline ends came to 11 bases.

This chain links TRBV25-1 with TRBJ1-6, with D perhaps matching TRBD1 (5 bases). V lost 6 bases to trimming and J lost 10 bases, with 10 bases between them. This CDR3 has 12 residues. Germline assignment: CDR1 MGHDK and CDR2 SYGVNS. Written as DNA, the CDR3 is TGTGCCAGCAGGGGGCTAGAATCACCCCTCCACTTT. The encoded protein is CASRGLESPLHF.

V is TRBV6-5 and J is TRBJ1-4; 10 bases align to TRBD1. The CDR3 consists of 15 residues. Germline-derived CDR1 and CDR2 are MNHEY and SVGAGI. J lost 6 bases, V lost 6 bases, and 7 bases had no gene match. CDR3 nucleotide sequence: TGTGCCAGCAGCCCCAGGACAGGGGGTTATGAAAAACTGTTTTTT. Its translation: CASSPRTGGYEKLFF.

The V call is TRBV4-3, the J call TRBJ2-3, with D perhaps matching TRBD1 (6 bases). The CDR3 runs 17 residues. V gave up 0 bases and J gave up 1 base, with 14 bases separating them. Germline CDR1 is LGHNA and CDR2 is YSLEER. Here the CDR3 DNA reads TGCGCCAGCAGCCAAGATAGGCAGGGGTCCGGCACAGATACGCAGTATTTT. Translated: CASSQDRQGSGTDTQYF.

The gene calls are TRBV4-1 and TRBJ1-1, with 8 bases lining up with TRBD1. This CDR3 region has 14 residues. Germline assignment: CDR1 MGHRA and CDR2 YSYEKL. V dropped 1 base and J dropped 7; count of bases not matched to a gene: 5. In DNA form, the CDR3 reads TGCGCCAGCAGCCAAGTACCCAGGGGGCGTGAAGCTTTCTTT. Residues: CASSQVPRGREAFF.

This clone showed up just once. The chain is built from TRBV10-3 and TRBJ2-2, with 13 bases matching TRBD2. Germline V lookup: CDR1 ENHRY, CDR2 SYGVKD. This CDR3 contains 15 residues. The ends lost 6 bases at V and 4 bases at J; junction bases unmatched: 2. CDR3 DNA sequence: TGTGCCATCAGGACTAGCGGGGGGTTCACCGGGGAGCTGTTTTTT. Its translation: CAIRTSGGFTGELFF.

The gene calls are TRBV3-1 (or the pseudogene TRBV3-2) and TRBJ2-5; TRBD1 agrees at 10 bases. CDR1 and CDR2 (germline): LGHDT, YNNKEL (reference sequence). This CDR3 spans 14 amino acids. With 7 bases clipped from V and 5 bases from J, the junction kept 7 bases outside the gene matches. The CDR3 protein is CASTPTGGKETQYF. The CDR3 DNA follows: TGTGCCAGCACCCCGACAGGGGGCAAGGAGACCCAGTACTTC.

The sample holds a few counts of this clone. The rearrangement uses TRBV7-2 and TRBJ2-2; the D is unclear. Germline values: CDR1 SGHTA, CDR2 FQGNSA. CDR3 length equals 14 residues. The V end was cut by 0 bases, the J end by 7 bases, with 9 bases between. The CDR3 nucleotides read TGTGCCAGCAGCTTAGCTGCAGTCAGCGGGGAGCTGTTTTTT. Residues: CASSLAAVSGELFF. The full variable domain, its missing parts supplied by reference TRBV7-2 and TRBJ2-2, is GAGVSQSPSNKVTEKGKDVELRCDPISGHTALYWYRQSLGQGLEFLIYFQGNSAPDKSGLPSDRFSAERTGGSVSTLTIQRTQQEDSAVYLCASSLAAVSGELFFGEGSRLTVL.

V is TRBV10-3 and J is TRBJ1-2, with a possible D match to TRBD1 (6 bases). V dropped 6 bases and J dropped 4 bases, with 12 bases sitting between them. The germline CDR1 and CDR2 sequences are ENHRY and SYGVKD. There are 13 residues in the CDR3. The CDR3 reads CAIRQGLGYGYTF. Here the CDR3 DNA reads TGTGCCATCAGACAGGGTCTTGGCTATGGCTACACCTTC.

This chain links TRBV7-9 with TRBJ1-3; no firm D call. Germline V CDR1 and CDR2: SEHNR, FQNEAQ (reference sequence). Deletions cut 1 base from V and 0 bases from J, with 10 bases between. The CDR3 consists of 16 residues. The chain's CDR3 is CASSLVGIVSGNTIYF. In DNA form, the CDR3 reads TGTGCCAGCAGCTTAGTCGGGATCGTCTCTGGAAACACCATATATTTT.

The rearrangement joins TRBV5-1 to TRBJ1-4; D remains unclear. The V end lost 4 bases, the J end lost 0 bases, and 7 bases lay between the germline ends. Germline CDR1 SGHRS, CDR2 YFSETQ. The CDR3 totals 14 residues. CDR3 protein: CASSPRATNEKLFF. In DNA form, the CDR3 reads TGCGCCAGCAGCCCTCGGGCAACTAATGAAAAACTGTTTTTT.

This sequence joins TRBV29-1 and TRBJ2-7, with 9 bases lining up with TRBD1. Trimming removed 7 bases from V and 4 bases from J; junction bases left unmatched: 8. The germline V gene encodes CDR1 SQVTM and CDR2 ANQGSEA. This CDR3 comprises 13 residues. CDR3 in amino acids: CSAAGQGFYEQYF. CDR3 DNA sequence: TGCAGCGCGGCGGGACAGGGTTTTTACGAGCAGTACTTC.

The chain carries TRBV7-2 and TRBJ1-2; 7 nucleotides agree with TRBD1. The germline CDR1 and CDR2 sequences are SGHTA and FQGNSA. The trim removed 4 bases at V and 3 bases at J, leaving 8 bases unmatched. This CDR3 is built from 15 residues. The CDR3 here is CASSSYGDSHYGYTF. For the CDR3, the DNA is TGTGCCAGCAGCTCCTACGGGGACAGCCACTATGGCTACACCTTC.

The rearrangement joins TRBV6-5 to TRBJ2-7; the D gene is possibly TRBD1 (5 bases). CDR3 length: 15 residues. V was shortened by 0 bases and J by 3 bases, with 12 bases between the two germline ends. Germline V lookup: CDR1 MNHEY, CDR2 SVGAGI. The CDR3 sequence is CASSYSGALYYEQYF. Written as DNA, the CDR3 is TGTGCCAGCAGTTACTCTGGGGCCCTTTACTACGAGCAGTACTTC.

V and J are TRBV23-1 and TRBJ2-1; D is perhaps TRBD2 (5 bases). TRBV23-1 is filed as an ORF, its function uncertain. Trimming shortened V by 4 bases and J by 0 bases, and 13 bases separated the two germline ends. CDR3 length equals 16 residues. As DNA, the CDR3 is TGCGCCAGCAGTCCCCGACCGGGGAGCTCCTACAATGAGCAGTTCTTC. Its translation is CASSPRPGSSYNEQFF.

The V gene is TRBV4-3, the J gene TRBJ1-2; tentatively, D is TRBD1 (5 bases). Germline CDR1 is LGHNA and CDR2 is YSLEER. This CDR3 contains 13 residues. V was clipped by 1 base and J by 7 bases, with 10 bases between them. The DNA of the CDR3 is TGCGCCAGCAGCCAAGGGAGGGGAGGTGGCTACACCTTC. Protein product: CASSQGRGGGYTF.

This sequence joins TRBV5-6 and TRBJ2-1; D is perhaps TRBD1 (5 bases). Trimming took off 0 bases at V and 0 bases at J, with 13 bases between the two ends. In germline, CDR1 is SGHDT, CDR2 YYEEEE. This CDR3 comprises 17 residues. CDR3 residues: CASSLGQGVGSYNEQFF. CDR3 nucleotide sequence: TGTGCCAGCAGCTTGGGCCAGGGCGTCGGCTCCTACAATGAGCAGTTCTTC.

CDR3 sequence reads: CASSLGGGGADTQYF. The CDR3, as DNA: TGCGCCAGCAGCCTCGGGGGCGGGGGGGCAGATACGCAGTATTTT. The V call is TRBV4-3, the J call TRBJ2-3, with TRBD2 matching 9 bases. The V and J ends lost 4 bases and 4 bases, in that order; junction bases with no gene match: 6. Per germline, CDR1 LGHNA and CDR2 YSLEER. The CDR3 runs 15 residues.

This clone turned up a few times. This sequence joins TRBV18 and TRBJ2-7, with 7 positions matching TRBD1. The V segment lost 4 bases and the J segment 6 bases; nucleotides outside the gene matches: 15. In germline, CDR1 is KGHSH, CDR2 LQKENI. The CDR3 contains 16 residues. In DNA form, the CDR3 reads TGTGCCAGCTCACTCTCTTCCGGGACAGCCGCCTTCGAGCAGTACTTC. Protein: CASSLSSGTAAFEQYF.

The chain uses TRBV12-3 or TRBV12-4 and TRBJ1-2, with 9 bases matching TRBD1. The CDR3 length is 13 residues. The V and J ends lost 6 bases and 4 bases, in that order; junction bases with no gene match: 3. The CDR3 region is CASSWTGAYGYTF. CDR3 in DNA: TGTGCCAGCAGCTGGACAGGGGCCTATGGCTACACCTTC.

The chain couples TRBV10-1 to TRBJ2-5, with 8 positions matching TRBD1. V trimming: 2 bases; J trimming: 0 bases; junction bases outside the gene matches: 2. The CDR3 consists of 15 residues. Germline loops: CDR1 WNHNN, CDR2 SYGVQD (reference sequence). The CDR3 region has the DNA TGCGCCAGCAGTGAGCCGGGACAGGACCAAGAGACCCAGTACTTC. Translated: CASSEPGQDQETQYF.

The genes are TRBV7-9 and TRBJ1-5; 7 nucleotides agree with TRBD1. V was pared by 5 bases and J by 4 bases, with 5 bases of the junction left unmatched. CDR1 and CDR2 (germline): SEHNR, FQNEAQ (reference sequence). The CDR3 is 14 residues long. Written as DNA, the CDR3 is TGTGCCAGCAGCCAGACAGGGTCGAATCAGCCCCAGCATTTT. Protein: CASSQTGSNQPQHF. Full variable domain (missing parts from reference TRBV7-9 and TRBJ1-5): DTGVSQNPRHKITKRGQNVTFRCDPISEHNRLYWYRQTLGQGPEFLTYFQNEAQLEKSRLLSDRFSAERPKGSFSTLEIQRTEQGDSAMYLCASSQTGSNQPQHFGDGTRLSIL.

The CDR3 loop reads CASSSTGGSTDTQYF. The DNA for the CDR3 is TGTGCCAGCAGCTCCACGGGGGGGAGCACAGATACGCAGTATTTT. The chain combines TRBV7-2 with TRBJ2-3, with TRBD2 identical over 8 bases. CDR1 is SGHTA and CDR2 is FQGNSA in the germline V gene. This CDR3 contains 15 residues. Trimming at V came to 4 bases and at J to 0 bases, leaving 3 bases not matched to a gene.

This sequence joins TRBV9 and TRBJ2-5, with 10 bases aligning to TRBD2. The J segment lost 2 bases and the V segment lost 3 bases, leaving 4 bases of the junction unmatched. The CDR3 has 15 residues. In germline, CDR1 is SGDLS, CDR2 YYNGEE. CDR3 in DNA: TGTGCCAGCAGCGGAGCGGGGGGGGAACAAGAGACCCAGTACTTC. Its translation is CASSGAGGEQETQYF.

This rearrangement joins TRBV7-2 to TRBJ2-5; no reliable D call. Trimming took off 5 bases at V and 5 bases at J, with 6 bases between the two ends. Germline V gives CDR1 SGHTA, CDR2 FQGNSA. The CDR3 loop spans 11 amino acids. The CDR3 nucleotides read TGTGCCAGCAGCCAGTTGGAGACCCAGTACTTC. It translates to CASSQLETQYF.

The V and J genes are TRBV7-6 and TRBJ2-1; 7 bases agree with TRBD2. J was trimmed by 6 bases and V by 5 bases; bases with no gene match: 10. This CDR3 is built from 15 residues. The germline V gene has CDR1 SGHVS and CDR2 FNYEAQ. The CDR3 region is CASSQAAGAGNEQFF. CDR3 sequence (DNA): TGTGCCAGCAGCCAGGCGGCGGGAGCGGGCAATGAGCAGTTCTTC.